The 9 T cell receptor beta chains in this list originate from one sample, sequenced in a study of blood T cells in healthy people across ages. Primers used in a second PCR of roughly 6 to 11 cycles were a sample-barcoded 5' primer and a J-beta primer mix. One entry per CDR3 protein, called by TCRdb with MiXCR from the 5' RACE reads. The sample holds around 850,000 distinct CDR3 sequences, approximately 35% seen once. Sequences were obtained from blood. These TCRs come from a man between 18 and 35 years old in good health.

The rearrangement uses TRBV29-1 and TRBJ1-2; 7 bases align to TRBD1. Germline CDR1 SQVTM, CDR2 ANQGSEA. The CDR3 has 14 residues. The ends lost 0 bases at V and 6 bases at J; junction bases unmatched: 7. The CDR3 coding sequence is TGCAGCGTTGAAGACCCGCAGGGGGGCCATGGCTACACCTTC. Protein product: CSVEDPQGGHGYTF. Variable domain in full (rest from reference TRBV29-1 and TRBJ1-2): SAVISQKPSRDICQRGTSLTIQCQVDSQVTMMFWYRQQPGQSLTLIATANQGSEATYESGFVIDKFPISRPNLTFSTLTVSNMSPEDSSIYLCSVEDPQGGHGYTFGSGTRLTVV.

CDR3 coding DNA: TGTGCCTGGAGTTCCCCCGGGACAGCCAAAAACATTCAGTACTTC. Residues: CAWSSPGTAKNIQYF. The rearrangement uses TRBV30 and TRBJ2-4, with D tentatively TRBD1 or TRBD2 (5 bases each). CDR1 and CDR2 (germline): GTSNPN, SVGIG (reference sequence). CDR3 length: 15 residues. V dropped 2 bases and J dropped 0 bases, with 11 bases sitting between them. Full variable domain (missing parts from reference TRBV30 and TRBJ2-4): SQTIHQWPATLVQPVGSPLSLECTVEGTSNPNLYWYRQAAGRGLQLLFYSVGIGQISSEVPQNLSASRPQDRQFILSSKKLLLSDSGFYLCAWSSPGTAKNIQYFGAGTRLSVL.

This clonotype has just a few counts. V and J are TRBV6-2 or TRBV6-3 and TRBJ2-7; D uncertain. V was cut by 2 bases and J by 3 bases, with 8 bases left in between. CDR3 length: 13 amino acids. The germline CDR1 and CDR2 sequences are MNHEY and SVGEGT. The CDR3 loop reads CASSYRLFYEQYF. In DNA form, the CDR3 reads TGTGCCAGCAGTTACCGGCTATTCTACGAGCAGTACTTC.

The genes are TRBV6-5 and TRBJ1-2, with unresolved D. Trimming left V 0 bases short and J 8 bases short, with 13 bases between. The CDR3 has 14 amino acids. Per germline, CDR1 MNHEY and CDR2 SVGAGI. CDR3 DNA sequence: TGTGCCAGCAGTTACTCGTTCGGGGATAGCGGCTACACCTTC. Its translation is CASSYSFGDSGYTF.

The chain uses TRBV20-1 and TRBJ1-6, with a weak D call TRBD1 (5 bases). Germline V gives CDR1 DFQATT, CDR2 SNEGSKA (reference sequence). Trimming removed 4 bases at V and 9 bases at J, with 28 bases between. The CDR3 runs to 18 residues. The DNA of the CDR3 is TGCAGTGCTACGGGGCCCACGGGATCTTTGGTATCTATTTCACCCCTCCACTTT. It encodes CSATGPTGSLVSISPLHF.

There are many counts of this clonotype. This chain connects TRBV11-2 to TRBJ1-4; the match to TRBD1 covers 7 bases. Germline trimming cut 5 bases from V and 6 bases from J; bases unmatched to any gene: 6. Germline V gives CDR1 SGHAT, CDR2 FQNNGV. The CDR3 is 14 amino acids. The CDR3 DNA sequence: TGTGCCAGCAGCCCGGGACAGATCCATGAAAAACTGTTTTTT. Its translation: CASSPGQIHEKLFF.

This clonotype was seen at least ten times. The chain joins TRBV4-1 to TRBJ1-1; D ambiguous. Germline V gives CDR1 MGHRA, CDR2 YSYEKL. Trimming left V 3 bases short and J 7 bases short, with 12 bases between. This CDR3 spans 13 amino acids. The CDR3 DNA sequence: TGCGCCAGCAGCCAGGGTGTTCGGCATGAAGCTTTCTTT. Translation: CASSQGVRHEAFF.

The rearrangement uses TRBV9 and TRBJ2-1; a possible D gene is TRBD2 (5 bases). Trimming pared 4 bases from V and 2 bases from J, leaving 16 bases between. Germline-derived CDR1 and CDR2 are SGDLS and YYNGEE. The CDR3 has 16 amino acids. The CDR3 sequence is CASSPFTGETYNEQFF. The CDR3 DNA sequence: TGTGCCAGCAGCCCCTTTACCGGGGAAACCTACAATGAGCAGTTCTTC. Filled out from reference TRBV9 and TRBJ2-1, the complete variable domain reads DSGVTQTPKHLITATGQRVTLRCSPRSGDLSVYWYQQSLDQGLQFLIQYYNGEERAKGNILERFSAQQFPDLHSELNLSSLELGDSALYFCASSPFTGETYNEQFFGPGTRLTVL.

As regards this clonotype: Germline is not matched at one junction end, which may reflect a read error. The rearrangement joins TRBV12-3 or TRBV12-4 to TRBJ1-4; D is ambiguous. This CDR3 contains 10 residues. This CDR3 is CVSSGAELFF. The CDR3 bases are TGTGTCAGCTCCGGAGCGGAACTGTTTTTT.